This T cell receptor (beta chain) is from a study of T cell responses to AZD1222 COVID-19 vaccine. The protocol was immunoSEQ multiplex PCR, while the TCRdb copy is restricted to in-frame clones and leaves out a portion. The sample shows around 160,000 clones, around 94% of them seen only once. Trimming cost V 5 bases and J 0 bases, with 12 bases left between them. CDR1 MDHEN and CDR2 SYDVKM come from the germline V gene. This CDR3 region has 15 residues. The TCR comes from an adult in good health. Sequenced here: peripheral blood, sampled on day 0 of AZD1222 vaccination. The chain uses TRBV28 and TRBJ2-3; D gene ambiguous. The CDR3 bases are TGTGCCAGCAGTCCCCCCCGCCCTAGCACAGATACGCAGTATTTT. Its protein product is CASSPPRPSTDTQYF.